This T cell receptor beta chain comes out of a study of OX40 agonist ivuxolimab in advanced cancers. Study-level information: People who had prior anti-PD-1, anti-PD-L1 or anti-CTLA-4 therapy could take part, and under 45% had some. Study-wide findings and caveats: In the 0.1-3.0 mg/kg groups, partial responders showed among the lowest expansion.

On this clone: What it binds is unknown.

V gave up 3 bases and J gave up 7 bases; unmatched junction bases: 8. The CDR3 contains 14 residues. CDR1 SEHNR and CDR2 FQNEAQ come from the germline V gene (reference sequence). Sequencing used immunoSEQ multiplex PCR; TCRdb keeps in-frame clones, though not all of them. The table lists around 60,000 clones, approximately 80% of them singletons. The specimen was CD4+ or CD8+ T cells sorted from blood, collected in a trial of the OX40 agonist ivuxolimab. The receptor was derived from an adult with an advanced solid tumor such as melanoma, head and neck, liver or kidney cancer. The V call is TRBV7-9, the J call TRBJ1-2; 7 positions agree with TRBD1. Written as DNA, the CDR3 is TGTGCCAGCAGCTTGACAACAGGGGCATCTGGCTACACCTTC. It encodes CASSLTTGASGYTF.